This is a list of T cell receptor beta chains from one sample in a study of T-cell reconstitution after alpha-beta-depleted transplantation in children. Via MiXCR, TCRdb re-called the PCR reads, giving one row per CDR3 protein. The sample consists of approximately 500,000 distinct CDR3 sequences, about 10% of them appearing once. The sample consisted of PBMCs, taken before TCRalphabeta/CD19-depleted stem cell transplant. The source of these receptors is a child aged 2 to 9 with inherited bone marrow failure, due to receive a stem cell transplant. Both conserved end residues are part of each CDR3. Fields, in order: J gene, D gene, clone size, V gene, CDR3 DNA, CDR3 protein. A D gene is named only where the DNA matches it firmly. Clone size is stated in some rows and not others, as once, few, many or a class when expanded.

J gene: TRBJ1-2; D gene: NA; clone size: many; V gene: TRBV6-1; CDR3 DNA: TGTGCCAGCAGTGCCGGGCCCTCATCTGGTGGCTACACCTTC; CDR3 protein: CASSAGPSSGGYTF
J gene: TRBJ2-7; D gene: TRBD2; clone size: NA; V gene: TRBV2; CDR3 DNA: TGTGCCAGCATGTCGAGCGGGAGTTGGGAGCAGTACTTC; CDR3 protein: CASMSSGSWEQYF
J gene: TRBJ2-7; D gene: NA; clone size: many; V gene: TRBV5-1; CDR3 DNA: TGCGCCAGCAGCTTCGATCCGGGGGTTCGCGGGGTCGAGCAGTACTTC; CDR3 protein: CASSFDPGVRGVEQYF
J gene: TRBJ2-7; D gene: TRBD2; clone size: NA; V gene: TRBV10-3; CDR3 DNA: TGTGCCACCAGGGACTACTCCTACGAGCAGTACTTC; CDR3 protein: CATRDYSYEQYF
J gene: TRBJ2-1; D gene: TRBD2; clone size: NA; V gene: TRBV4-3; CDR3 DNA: TGCGCCAGCAGCCAAGAACCCGCGGGAGCGTACAATGAGCAGTTCTTC; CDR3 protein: CASSQEPAGAYNEQFF
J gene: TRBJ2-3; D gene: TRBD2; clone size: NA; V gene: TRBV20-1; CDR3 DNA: TGCAGTGCTGGCGCACTAGCGGACGTCACAGATACGCAGTATTTT; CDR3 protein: CSAGALADVTDTQYF
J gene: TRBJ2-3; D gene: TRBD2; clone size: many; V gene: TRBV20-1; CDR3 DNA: TGCAGTGCTAGATCGACTAGCGGGGGCACAGATACGCAGTATTTT; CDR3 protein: CSARSTSGGTDTQYF
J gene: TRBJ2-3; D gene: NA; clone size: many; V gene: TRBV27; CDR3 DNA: TGTGCCAGCAGTTTCCTTGCTACCGAACTCACAGATACGCAGTATTTT; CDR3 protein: CASSFLATELTDTQYF
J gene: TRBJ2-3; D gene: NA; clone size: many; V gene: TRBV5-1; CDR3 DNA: TGCGCCAGCAGGCTTGGAGTAGATACGCAGTATTTT; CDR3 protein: CASRLGVDTQYF
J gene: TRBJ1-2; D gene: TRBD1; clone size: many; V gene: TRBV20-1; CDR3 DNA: TGCAGTGCTAGGGGTTCGGGACAGGGATCTAACTATGGCTACACCTTC; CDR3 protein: CSARGSGQGSNYGYTF
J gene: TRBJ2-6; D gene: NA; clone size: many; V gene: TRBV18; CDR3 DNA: TGTGCCAGCTCACCGCCCAATAGGGGAGCCAACGTCCTGACTTTC; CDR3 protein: CASSPPNRGANVLTF
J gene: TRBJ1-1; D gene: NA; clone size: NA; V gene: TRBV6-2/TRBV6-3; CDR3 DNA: TGTGCCAGCAGCCCCGGGTACGGGGACACTGAAGCTTTCTTT; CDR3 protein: CASSPGYGDTEAFF
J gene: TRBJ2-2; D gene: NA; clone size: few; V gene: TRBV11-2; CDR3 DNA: TGTGCCAGCAGCTTAGTCCGCGGGGAGCTGTTTTTT; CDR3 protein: CASSLVRGELFF
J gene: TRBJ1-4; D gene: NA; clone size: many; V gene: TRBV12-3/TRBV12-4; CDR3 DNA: TGTGCCAGCAGTTTGGGGACGGAGAATGAAAAACTGTTTTTT; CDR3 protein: CASSLGTENEKLFF
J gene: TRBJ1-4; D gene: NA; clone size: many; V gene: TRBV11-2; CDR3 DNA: TGTGCCAGCAGCTTATCGGGGGCCGAAAAACTGTTTTTT; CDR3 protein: CASSLSGAEKLFF
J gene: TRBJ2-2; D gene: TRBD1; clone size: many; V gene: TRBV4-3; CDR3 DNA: TGCGCCAGCAGCCAAGATAGGGGGACAGGGTGGGCGCGGGAGCTGTTTTTT; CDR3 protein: CASSQDRGTGWARELFF
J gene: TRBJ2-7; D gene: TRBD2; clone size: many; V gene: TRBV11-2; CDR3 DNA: TGTGCCAGCAGCTTAGTGGGAGCGGGAGTTCCCCTACCCAGCGAGCAGTACTTC; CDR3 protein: CASSLVGAGVPLPSEQYF
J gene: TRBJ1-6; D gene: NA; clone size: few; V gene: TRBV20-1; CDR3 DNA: TGCAGTGCTAGAGCTGTAGGCTCTCGGGGTTCACCCCTCCACTTT; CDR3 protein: CSARAVGSRGSPLHF
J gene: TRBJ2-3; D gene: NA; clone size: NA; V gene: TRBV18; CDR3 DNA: TGTGCCAGCTCACGCCCAGGAGCACACACAGATACGCAGTATTTT; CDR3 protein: CASSRPGAHTDTQYF
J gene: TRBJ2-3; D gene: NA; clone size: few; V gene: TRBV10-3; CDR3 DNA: TGTGCCATCAGTGAGTGGTCGGGAGAGCAGTCAGATACGCAGTATTTT; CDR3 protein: CAISEWSGEQSDTQYF
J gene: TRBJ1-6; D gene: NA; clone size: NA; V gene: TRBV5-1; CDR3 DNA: TGCGCCAGCAGCTTTACAGGGTATAATTCACCCCTCCACTTT; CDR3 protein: CASSFTGYNSPLHF
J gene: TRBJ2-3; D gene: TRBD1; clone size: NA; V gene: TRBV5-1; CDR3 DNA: TGCGCCAGCAGCACTAGACAGGGGAATACGCAGTATTTT; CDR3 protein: CASSTRQGNTQYF
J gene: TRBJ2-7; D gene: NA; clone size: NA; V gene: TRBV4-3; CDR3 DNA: TGCGCCAGCAGCCCAGAGGACAGCTCCTACGAGCAGTACTTC; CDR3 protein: CASSPEDSSYEQYF
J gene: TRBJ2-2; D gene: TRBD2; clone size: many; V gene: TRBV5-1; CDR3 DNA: TGCGCCAGCAGCGAACTAGCGGGAGAGTCGAACACCGGGGAGCTGTTTTTT; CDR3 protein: CASSELAGESNTGELFF
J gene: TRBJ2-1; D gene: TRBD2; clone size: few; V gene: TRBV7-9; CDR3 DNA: TGTGCCAGCAGCCCCGGCAGCGGGAGGGCCTACAATGAGCAGTTCTTC; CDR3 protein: CASSPGSGRAYNEQFF
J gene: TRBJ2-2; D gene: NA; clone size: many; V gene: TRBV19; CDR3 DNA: TGTGCCAGTAGTATTTTGACGGGGCGTTTCACCGGGGAGCTGTTTTTT; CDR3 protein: CASSILTGRFTGELFF
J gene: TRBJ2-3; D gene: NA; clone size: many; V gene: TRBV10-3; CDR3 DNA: TGTGCCATCAGCCTATCCACAGATACGCAGTATTTT; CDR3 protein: CAISLSTDTQYF
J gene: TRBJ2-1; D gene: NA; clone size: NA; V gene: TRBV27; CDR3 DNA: TGTGCCAGCAGTTTATCGTGGGACCCAGGACTCCGAAACAATGAGCAGTTCTTC; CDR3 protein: CASSLSWDPGLRNNEQFF
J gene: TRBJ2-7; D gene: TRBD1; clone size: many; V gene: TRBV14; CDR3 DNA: TGTGCCAGCAGCCGCGTGGGACAGCTTGCCTACGAGCAGTACTTC; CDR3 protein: CASSRVGQLAYEQYF